This TCR beta chain was sequenced during a study of CD4 T cell repertoires in COVID-19. No culture step preceded sequencing of the ex vivo isolated memory T cells. Trimming removed 7 bases at V and 1 base at J, with 10 bases between. Germline V CDR1 and CDR2: SNHLY, FYNNEI. This CDR3 spans 13 amino acids. Overall study findings and caveats: Some SARS-CoV-2 clonotypes, between roughly 7 and 27%, recurred in SARS-CoV and/or HKU1 cultures.

In the case of this clone: Antigen: not known.

Data came from immunoSEQ multiplex PCR; TCRdb stores just in-frame clones and leaves some out. The table includes fewer than 25,000 clones, more than 75% detected once. The chain employs TRBV2 and TRBJ2-5; TRBD1 is a possible D gene (5 bases). The clonotype comes from a human donor who had COVID-19. This sample comprised central memory CD4+ T cells from blood, obtained before the COVID-19 pandemic. The CDR3 DNA reads as TGTGCCAGCATTGCACAGGTCCAAGAGACCCAGTACTTC. It codes for CASIAQVQETQYF.